Listed below are T cell receptor beta chains from one sample, sequenced in a study of T-cell reconstitution after alpha-beta-depleted transplantation in children. A single record per CDR3 protein comes from TCRdb applying MiXCR to the PCR reads. This table holds about 250,000 distinct CDR3 sequences, roughly 25% found once. This specimen consisted of PBMCs, mostly from graft donor cells, obtained 360 days after TCRalphabeta/CD19-depleted stem cell transplant. The receptors derive from a female patient aged 2 to 10 who had a stem cell transplant for congenital amegakaryocytic thrombocytopenia, so the T cells may come from the graft donor. The CDR3 runs from the conserved cysteine through the conserved F or W. The D gene is left open where the match is weak. Only part of the rows carry a size: once, few, many, or a class if the clone is expanded.

TRBV4-3	TRBJ2-4	TRBD2	-	CASSQDGSSGINNIQYF	TGCGCCAGCAGCCAAGATGGGTCTAGCGGGATTAACAACATTCAGTACTTC
TRBV3-1	TRBJ1-6	-	-	CASSQPGQNSPLHF	TGTGCCAGCAGCCAGCCGGGACAAAATTCACCCCTCCACTTT
TRBV5-1	TRBJ2-2	-	few	CASSLDRVNTGELFF	TGCGCCAGCAGCTTGGACAGGGTAAACACCGGGGAGCTGTTTTTT
TRBV20-1	TRBJ2-1	TRBD2	few	CSARLWVSGASNEQFF	TGCAGTGCTAGGTTGTGGGTTAGCGGGGCAAGCAATGAGCAGTTCTTC
TRBV28	TRBJ2-1	TRBD1	-	CASRIAGTADYNEQFF	TGTGCCAGCAGGATAGCCGGGACAGCTGACTACAATGAGCAGTTCTTC
TRBV15	TRBJ2-7	TRBD1	-	CATSRGRQGSYEQYF	TGTGCCACCAGCAGAGGTCGACAGGGATCCTACGAGCAGTACTTC
TRBV24-1	TRBJ2-3	-	few	CATSETQGSFTDTQYF	TGTGCCACCAGTGAGACCCAGGGGAGTTTCACAGATACGCAGTATTTT
TRBV20-1	TRBJ1-4	-	-	CSARDYRAYEKLFF	TGCAGTGCTAGAGACTACAGGGCATATGAAAAACTGTTTTTT
TRBV20-1	TRBJ2-5	-	few	CSASPWGRAQETQYF	TGCAGTGCTAGCCCGTGGGGCAGGGCCCAAGAGACCCAGTACTTC
TRBV2	TRBJ2-7	TRBD1	few	CASTGLGETGKNNLYEQYF	TGTGCCAGCACCGGATTGGGGGAGACAGGGAAAAACAATCTCTACGAGCAGTACTTC
TRBV4-2	TRBJ2-3	-	many	CASSQERVPDTQYF	TGTGCCAGCAGCCAAGAGCGGGTGCCAGATACGCAGTATTTT
TRBV20-1	TRBJ2-7	-	few	CSSPGIHPYEQYF	TGCAGTTCTCCGGGGATCCACCCCTACGAGCAGTACTTC
TRBV30	TRBJ1-4	-	-	CAWSVGEKLFF	TGTGCCTGGAGTGTGGGTGAAAAACTGTTTTTT
TRBV5-1	TRBJ2-3	-	many	CASSLGADTQYF	TGCGCCAGCAGCTTGGGAGCAGATACGCAGTATTTT
TRBV12-3/TRBV12-4	TRBJ2-2	-	-	CASSLGFGQPGELFF	TGTGCCAGCAGTTTAGGGTTTGGACAGCCCGGGGAGCTGTTTTTT
TRBV6-5	TRBJ2-1	-	-	CASSYASRYNEQFF	TGTGCCAGCAGTTATGCCTCGCGCTACAATGAGCAGTTCTTC
TRBV11-2	TRBJ2-1	TRBD2	-	CASSLDLGLVQFF	TGTGCCAGCAGCTTAGATCTGGGACTAGTTCAGTTCTTC
TRBV4-3	TRBJ2-1	-	-	CASSHPGAYNEQFF	TGCGCCAGCAGCCACCCTGGTGCCTACAATGAGCAGTTCTTC
TRBV12-3/TRBV12-4	TRBJ2-2	-	few	CASSLWSVGTGELFF	TGTGCCAGCAGTTTATGGAGTGTAGGCACCGGGGAGCTGTTTTTT
TRBV27	TRBJ2-3	-	-	CASSWAPGTQYF	TGTGCCAGCAGTTGGGCGCCGGGTACGCAGTATTTT
TRBV2	TRBJ1-3	-	few	CASSEQGSVLGNTIYF	TGTGCCAGCAGTGAGCAGGGATCGGTCCTCGGAAACACCATATATTTT
TRBV4-2	TRBJ2-7	TRBD1	few	CASSQGPPGQTPYEQYF	TGTGCCAGCAGCCAAGGCCCGCCGGGACAGACCCCTTACGAGCAGTACTTC
TRBV7-9	TRBJ2-7	TRBD1	-	CASSLALGQATYEQYF	TGTGCCAGCAGCTTAGCCCTGGGACAGGCCACCTACGAGCAGTACTTC
TRBV28	TRBJ2-1	-	many	CASRSSNEQFF	TGTGCCAGTCGGTCCTCCAATGAGCAGTTCTTC
TRBV28	TRBJ2-1	TRBD2	many	CASSFGTSNEQFF	TGTGCCAGCAGTTTTGGGACTAGCAATGAGCAGTTCTTC
TRBV29-1	TRBJ2-2	TRBD1	-	CSATQVGTGNTGELFF	TGCAGCGCAACCCAAGTGGGGACAGGGAACACCGGGGAGCTGTTTTTT
TRBV5-1	TRBJ2-3	TRBD2	few	CASSPGTRHLTDTQYF	TGCGCCAGCAGCCCGGGGACTAGACACTTGACAGATACGCAGTATTTT
TRBV20-1	TRBJ1-5	TRBD1	-	CSARTGGFGWHSNQPQHF	TGCAGTGCCAGGACAGGGGGCTTCGGCTGGCATAGCAATCAGCCCCAGCATTTT
TRBV11-2	TRBJ1-2	TRBD1	-	CASSPRPGQGNYSYTF	TGTGCCAGCAGCCCCCGCCCGGGACAGGGGAACTATAGCTACACCTTC
TRBV6-1	TRBJ1-1	TRBD1	-	CASSGDSSMNTEAFF	TGTGCCAGCAGTGGGGACAGCAGCATGAACACTGAAGCTTTCTTT
TRBV29-1	TRBJ1-1	-	-	CSAAGGGPEAFF	TGCAGCGCCGCGGGCGGGGGGCCTGAAGCTTTCTTT
TRBV20-1	TRBJ1-2	-	few	CSARLSGGAANYGYTF	TGCAGTGCTAGACTCTCGGGGGGGGCAGCTAACTATGGCTACACCTTC
TRBV10-3	TRBJ2-1	TRBD2	-	CAISEPPTLALSAIEQFF	TGTGCCATCAGTGAGCCACCGACACTAGCGTTGTCGGCCATTGAGCAGTTCTTC
TRBV6-2/TRBV6-3	TRBJ2-5	-	-	CASSQSYETQYF	TGTGCCAGCAGTCAGTCGTACGAGACCCAGTACTTC
TRBV10-3	TRBJ1-6	TRBD1	many	CAITTGDSPLHF	TGTGCCATCACGACAGGGGATTCACCCCTCCACTTT
TRBV29-1	TRBJ1-6	-	many	CSVAVTVNSPLHF	TGCAGCGTCGCGGTGACGGTGAATTCACCCCTCCACTTT
TRBV4-3	TRBJ2-3	-	few	CASSQGNGGGGDTQYF	TGCGCCAGCAGCCAAGGCAATGGTGGAGGTGGAGATACGCAGTATTTT
TRBV4-3	TRBJ2-5	-	-	CASSQGSSGAQETQYF	TGCGCCAGCAGCCAAGGATCCAGCGGAGCTCAAGAGACCCAGTACTTC
TRBV18	TRBJ2-6	-	-	CASSPQSVESGANVLTF	TGTGCCAGCTCACCACAGTCGGTGGAGTCTGGGGCCAACGTCCTGACTTTC
TRBV6-1	TRBJ1-6	-	-	CASTNGDSYNSPLHF	TGTGCCAGCACCAACGGGGACTCCTATAATTCACCCCTCCACTTT
TRBV6-1	TRBJ2-3	TRBD2	-	CASRTGLADTNTQYF	TGTGCCAGCAGAACAGGACTAGCGGACACGAATACGCAGTATTTT
TRBV4-3	TRBJ2-1	TRBD1	few	CASSQQLWGQGVYNEQFF	TGCGCCAGCAGCCAACAACTCTGGGGACAGGGGGTGTACAATGAGCAGTTCTTC
TRBV5-1	TRBJ2-3	-	-	CASRERGDTQYF	TGCGCCAGCAGGGAACGGGGAGATACGCAGTATTTT
TRBV25-1	TRBJ2-7	-	few	CASSELGVGPTYEQYF	TGTGCCAGCAGTGAACTAGGGGTAGGGCCTACCTACGAGCAGTACTTC
TRBV7-2	TRBJ2-1	-	few	CASSGRVSYNEQFF	TGTGCCAGCAGCGGTCGGGTCTCCTACAATGAGCAGTTCTTC
TRBV4-1	TRBJ1-1	-	-	CASSQDRVGGEAEAFF	TGCGCCAGCAGCCAAGATCGAGTGGGGGGTGAGGCTGAAGCTTTCTTT
TRBV6-1	TRBJ2-3	-	-	CASSRGSFTDTQYF	TGTGCCAGCAGTAGGGGGTCCTTTACAGATACGCAGTATTTT
TRBV20-1	TRBJ1-1	TRBD1	-	CSAMDRTEAFF	TGCAGTGCCATGGACAGGACTGAAGCTTTCTTT
TRBV20-1	TRBJ2-3	TRBD1	once	CSARDPQGTDTQYF	TGCAGTGCTAGAGATCCACAGGGGACAGATACGCAGTATTTT
TRBV10-3	TRBJ2-1	TRBD1	few	CAISSGTGLNEQFF	TGTGCCATCAGTTCCGGGACAGGGCTCAATGAGCAGTTCTTC
TRBV6-2/TRBV6-3	TRBJ1-2	-	few	CASSYVTEGGYTF	TGTGCCAGCAGTTATGTCACGGAGGGCGGCTACACCTTC
TRBV25-1	TRBJ2-3	TRBD1	-	CASSAPPGQGVDSDTQYF	TGTGCCAGCAGTGCACCACCCGGACAGGGGGTAGATTCAGATACGCAGTATTTT
TRBV12-3/TRBV12-4	TRBJ2-1	TRBD2	-	CASSSKRGYNEQFF	TGTGCCAGCAGTTCCAAGCGGGGCTACAATGAGCAGTTCTTC
TRBV7-9	TRBJ1-5	TRBD1	-	CASSPGTGTYSNQPQHF	TGTGCCAGCAGCCCCGGGACAGGGACCTATAGCAATCAGCCCCAGCATTTT
TRBV12-3/TRBV12-4	TRBJ2-3	-	few	CASSPIVRNRLGTDTQYF	TGTGCCAGCAGTCCTATAGTAAGGAACAGACTAGGGACAGATACGCAGTATTTT
TRBV10-3	TRBJ1-2	-	few	CAISDTTAGYTF	TGTGCCATCAGTGATACGACGGCGGGCTACACCTTC
TRBV7-2	TRBJ2-5	TRBD2	-	CASSVGGSLGETQYF	TGTGCCAGCAGCGTGGGCGGGAGTTTGGGTGAGACCCAGTACTTC
TRBV6-5	TRBJ1-2	-	-	CASTYRGGGYTF	TGTGCCAGCACCTACCGTGGCGGTGGCTACACCTTC